Listed below are T cell receptor beta chains from one sample, sequenced in a study of blood T cell repertoires in COVID-19. Profiled with immunoSEQ multiplex PCR; TCRdb holds only in-frame clones, not every one. The data contain 95,000 to 150,000 clones, around 70% of them singletons. Sequencing was done on a sample of peripheral blood. All receptors derive from a man aged 55 to 70 with acute or convalescent COVID-19. CDR3s include the opening cysteine and the closing phenylalanine or tryptophan. Each record gives: clone size, D gene, V gene, J gene, CDR3 DNA, CDR3 protein. A D gene is named only where the DNA matches it firmly. Rows give clone size only sometimes, using once, few, many, or a class for an expanded clone.

>-|TRBD1|TRBV29-1|TRBJ2-7
TGCAGCGTGAAAGGACAGGGGCGGAACGAGCAGTACTTC
CSVKGQGRNEQYF
>once|-|TRBV18|TRBJ1-1
TGTGCCAGCTCACCTAGGACACAAATGAACACTGAAGCTTTCTTT
CASSPRTQMNTEAFF
>-|-|TRBV2|TRBJ1-1
TGTGCCAGCAGTGAAGGAGTACTAGGAGCTTTCTTT
CASSEGVLGAFF
>-|TRBD1|TRBV30|TRBJ1-4
TGTGCCTGGGAAGGGACAGGGCAACAAGAAAAACTGTTTTTT
CAWEGTGQQEKLFF
>-|TRBD1|TRBV6-4|TRBJ1-1
TGTGCCAGCAGTGACTCGCCTCCGGACAGGGGGGACACTGAAGCTTTCTTT
CASSDSPPDRGDTEAFF
>-|-|TRBV11-2|TRBJ1-5
TGTGCCAGCAGCACTTTCCCGGGGAATCAGCCCCAGCATTTT
CASSTFPGNQPQHF
>-|-|TRBV6-5|TRBJ1-5
TGTGCCACAGGTGACAGGAGCAATCAGCCCCAGCATTTT
CATGDRSNQPQHF
>-|-|TRBV7-3|TRBJ1-6
TGTGCCAGCAGCCCCACAGCGGGTTCTCCCCTCCACTTT
CASSPTAGSPLHF
>-|-|TRBV1|TRBJ2-3
TGCACCAGCAGCCAAGAAGCTAGCGAGAGCACAGATACGCAGTATTTT
CTSSQEASESTDTQYF
>-|TRBD1|TRBV5-8|TRBJ1-1
TGTGCCAGCAGCTTGGACAGGGGAAGGAACACTGAAGCTTTCTTT
CASSLDRGRNTEAFF
>-|-|TRBV12-3/TRBV12-4|TRBJ2-7
TGTGCCAGCAGTTTCAGGGGCTACGAGCAGTACTTC
CASSFRGYEQYF
>-|TRBD1|TRBV6-5|TRBJ1-1
TGTGCCAGCAGTTACTCCCGGACAGGGGAAGCTTTCTTT
CASSYSRTGEAFF
>-|TRBD1|TRBV20-1|TRBJ1-1
TGCAGAACAGGGGACACTGAAGCTTTCTTT
CRTGDTEAFF
>-|-|TRBV7-6|TRBJ2-1
TGTGCCAGCAGCTTAGAGCTCGACAACAACAATGAGCAGTTCTTC
CASSLELDNNNEQFF
>once|TRBD2|TRBV27|TRBJ2-7
TGTGCCAGCAGCGTCCTCTTCGCGGGGGGGGGCAAAAGCTCCTACGAGCAGTACTTC
CASSVLFAGGGKSSYEQYF
>-|TRBD1|TRBV29-1|TRBJ2-7
TGCAGCGTTCTTGACAGGGCGAATTACGAGCAGTACTTC
CSVLDRANYEQYF
>-|TRBD2|TRBV19|TRBJ2-1
TGTGCCAGTAGTACAAGAGGACTAGCGGGGGGAAAAAACGAGCAGTTCTTC
CASSTRGLAGGKNEQFF
>-|-|TRBV5-1|TRBJ2-1
TGCGCCAGCAGCCCCCACGTGGTAGCAGTTCCCTCCTACAATGAGCAGTTCTTC
CASSPHVVAVPSYNEQFF
>-|-|TRBV7-3|TRBJ2-2
TGTGCCAGCAGCTCTCTGCCGACGAGGACCGGGGAGCTGTTTTTT
CASSSLPTRTGELFF
>-|-|TRBV6-2/TRBV6-3|TRBJ2-3
TGTGCCAGCAGTTACGGGGGCCCCACAGATACGCAGTATTTT
CASSYGGPTDTQYF
>-|-|TRBV27|TRBJ1-5
TGTGCCAGCAGTTTATCTTATGTCAGGCTGGGTCAGCCCCAGCATTTT
CASSLSYVRLGQPQHF
>-|-|TRBV5-4|TRBJ1-2
TGTGCCAGCAGCTCCCAGACAGGACCTTATGGCTACACCTTC
CASSSQTGPYGYTF
>few|-|TRBV12-3/TRBV12-4|TRBJ1-2
TGTGCCAGCAGCCTGACAGTCTATGGCTACACCTTC
CASSLTVYGYTF
>-|-|TRBV28|TRBJ1-2
TGTGCCAGCAGTCCGACAGGCCGAGGATCCTATGGCTACACCTTC
CASSPTGRGSYGYTF
>once|-|TRBV25-1|TRBJ1-2
TGTGCCAGCAGTGATAGAAGTTTTAACTATGGCTACACCTTC
CASSDRSFNYGYTF
>-|TRBD2|TRBV6-1|TRBJ2-1
TGTGCCAGCAGTGAAGCGATAGCGGGGGCCTCGGGGGATGAGCAGTTCTTC
CASSEAIAGASGDEQFF
>-|TRBD2|TRBV24-1|TRBJ2-1
TGTGCCACCGGGGGGACCGGCGGGAGTTTGATCAATGAGCAGTTCTTC
CATGGTGGSLINEQFF
>-|TRBD1|TRBV4-1|TRBJ2-3
TGCGCCAGCAGCCCCAGGACAGGCTACACAGATACGCAGTATTTT
CASSPRTGYTDTQYF
>-|-|TRBV19|TRBJ1-4
TGTGCCATAGGAGATATCGGGTCTGGAGAAAAACTGTTTTTT
CAIGDIGSGEKLFF
>-|-|TRBV9|TRBJ1-2
TGTGCCAGCAGCGGGACACCCGACACCCTCAACTATGGCTACACCTTC
CASSGTPDTLNYGYTF
>-|TRBD1|TRBV5-5|TRBJ1-2
TGTGCCAGCAGTTACCAACAGGGGGCCTATGGCTACACCTTC
CASSYQQGAYGYTF
>-|-|TRBV6-6|TRBJ2-7
TGTGCCAGCACTAAAGACAGGCCCAGCTACGAGCAGTACTTC
CASTKDRPSYEQYF
>-|TRBD1|TRBV2|TRBJ1-1
TGTGCCAGCAGTATTTCGGGACAGGGGAGGACTGAAGCTTTCTTT
CASSISGQGRTEAFF
>once|-|TRBV18|TRBJ2-2
TGTGCCAGCTCACCTTGGACAGCCGGGGAGCTGTTTTTT
CASSPWTAGELFF
>few|-|TRBV9|TRBJ1-4
TGTGCCAGCAGCGCTCCAGGTGGCTTAGATGAAAAACTGTTTTTT
CASSAPGGLDEKLFF
>-|TRBD2|TRBV20-1|TRBJ2-7
TGCAGTGCTAGTGAAGCGGGAGGAGTTCGCGAGCAGTACTTC
CSASEAGGVREQYF
>-|-|TRBV15|TRBJ2-2
TGTGCCACTACTAGAGGGGGGGACACCGGGGAGCTGTTTTTT
CATTRGGDTGELFF
>-|-|TRBV6-2/TRBV6-3|TRBJ1-6
TGTGCCAGCAGTTACCGTCCAGGCTCCTATAATTCACCCCTCCACTTT
CASSYRPGSYNSPLHF
>-|-|TRBV6-1|TRBJ1-1
TGTGCCAGCAGTGAAAGGGCAGGGCGGGGGACTGAAGCTTTCTTT
CASSERAGRGTEAFF
>few|-|TRBV3-1/TRBV3-2|TRBJ1-5
TGTGCCAGCAGCCGTGGAGGGAGTAATAATCAGCCCCAGCATTTT
CASSRGGSNNQPQHF
>-|-|TRBV15|TRBJ1-4
TGTGCCACCAGCAGAGGTCCGAATGAAAAACTGTTTTTT
CATSRGPNEKLFF
>-|-|TRBV9|TRBJ1-1
TGTGCCAGCAGCGGTAGGTCGGGGGTTTCACAGAACACTGAAGCTTTCTTT
CASSGRSGVSQNTEAFF
>once|-|TRBV9|TRBJ1-2
TGTGCCAGCAGCGTAGCTGGGGGGGCAAACTATGGCTACACCTTC
CASSVAGGANYGYTF
>medium-sized|TRBD1|TRBV4-1|TRBJ1-2
TGCGCCAGCAGCCAGTCGACAGGGTTTGGTGGCTACACCTTC
CASSQSTGFGGYTF
>-|TRBD2|TRBV18|TRBJ2-1
TGTGCCAGCTCACCACCAACGGGGGGGTCCTACAATGAGCAGTTCTTC
CASSPPTGGSYNEQFF
>-|-|TRBV30|TRBJ1-1
TGTGCCTGGAGTGACCCCGGGAAGAACACTGAAGCTTTCTTT
CAWSDPGKNTEAFF
>-|TRBD1|TRBV10-3|TRBJ1-2
TGTGCCATCAGTGAGGCGCAGGGGGCGCTGGGCTACACCTTC
CAISEAQGALGYTF
>-|-|TRBV24-1|TRBJ2-1
TGTGCCACCAGTTCCGCGATCGTTAAAAATGAGCAGTTCTTC
CATSSAIVKNEQFF
>once|TRBD2|TRBV9|TRBJ2-1
TGTGCCAGCAGCCTAACTAGCGGGAGGATGCAGTTCTTC
CASSLTSGRMQFF
>-|TRBD1|TRBV9|TRBJ1-1
TGTGCCAGCAGCACCCGACAGGGAAACACTGAAGCTTTCTTT
CASSTRQGNTEAFF
>few|-|TRBV19|TRBJ1-4
TGTGCCAGTAGTGGAAGATCAGGGGCGCCAAATGAAAAACTGTTTTTT
CASSGRSGAPNEKLFF
>-|TRBD2|TRBV6-1|TRBJ2-1
TGTGCCAGCAGTGATCAAAGCGGGAGGGCCGGGGAGCAGTTCTTC
CASSDQSGRAGEQFF
>-|-|TRBV3-1/TRBV3-2|TRBJ2-1
TGTGCCAGCAAGGCGAGGTTCCCTAATGAGCAGTTCTTC
CASKARFPNEQFF
>-|TRBD2|TRBV10-2|TRBJ2-2
TGCGCCAGCAGTGAGTTGCTAGCGGCCGCCGGGGAGCTGTTTTTT
CASSELLAAAGELFF